The entry below gives a single T cell receptor (beta chain) sequence along with its context. Profiled with immunoSEQ multiplex PCR; TCRdb holds only in-frame clones, not every one. The sample holds 20,000 to 25,000 clones, approximately 74% seen once. This sample is drawn from a study of pediatric ulcerative colitis. During colonoscopy, one to two rectal pinch biopsies were collected. The source of this sequence is a boy aged 5-17 years with severe ulcerative colitis. The sequencing input was gut tissue.

The CDR3 is CASSLEGRSNSPLHF. CDR3 bases: TGTGCCAGCAGCTTAGAGGGACGGAGTAATTCACCCCTCCACTTT. The chain is built from TRBV7-8 and TRBJ1-6, with D possibly being TRBD1 (5 bases). The CDR3 has 15 amino acids. Trimming stripped 1 base from V and 6 bases from J, with 10 bases between. The germline V gene has CDR1 SGHVS and CDR2 FQNEAQ.